This T cell receptor (beta chain) came from a study of CD8+ T cells in alopecia areata. Noted treatment: oral pan-JAK inhibitor, 5-10 mg twice daily. V lost 0 bases and J lost 2, with 10 bases in between. The CDR3 totals 15 residues. Germline V CDR1 and CDR2: MNHNS, SASEGT. cDNA prepared by RNA extraction and subsequent reverse transcription served as the template for sequencing. Here immunoSEQ multiplex PCR was the method, and the copy in TCRdb shows in-frame clones only, minus some. The table has 150,000 to 200,000 clones, about 71% seen once. This receptor was taken from a human donor with alopecia areata. The sample here was CD4+ T cells sorted from blood, taken at week 4, from a patient treated with tofacitinib. V gene TRBV6-1 combines with J gene TRBJ1-2; D perhaps matches TRBD1 (5 bases). The CDR3 spells CASSEAFRDNYGYTF. The CDR3, as DNA: TGTGCCAGCAGTGAAGCGTTCAGGGACAACTATGGCTACACCTTC.